A single sample is the source of the 15 T cell receptor beta chains below, sequenced in a study of somatic reversion in DOCK8 deficiency. Using EuroClonality-NGS primers, TRB was amplified from approximately 90 ng genomic DNA in one-step amplicon PCR. TCRdb re-called the multiplex PCR reads with MiXCR, one entry per CDR3 protein. The sample has 200 to 300 distinct CDR3 sequences; 20% to 25% are singletons. Material for sequencing was peripheral blood. These receptors came from a human donor with DOCK8 deficiency.

The chain links TRBV5-6 to TRBJ1-1, with D uncertain. The germline CDR1 and CDR2 sequences are SGHDT and YYEEEE. Trimming took 0 bases from V and 1 from J, leaving 4 bases between them. This CDR3 is 13 amino acids long. The CDR3 nucleotides are TGTGCCAGCAGCTTGGGTCCGAACACTGAAGCTTTCTTT. It is translated as CASSLGPNTEAFF.

Sample share makes this clonotype large (0.1 to 1%). The gene calls are TRBV12-3 or TRBV12-4 and TRBJ2-1; D unclear. Trimming pared 6 bases from V and 4 bases from J, leaving 4 bases between. CDR3 length: 11 amino acids. This CDR3 reads CASSQYNEQFF. The CDR3 coding sequence is TGTGCCAGCAGCCAATACAATGAGCAGTTCTTC.

This clonotype ranks as medium-sized (0.01 to 0.1%). The chain has TRBV6-7 and TRBJ2-7; 7 nucleotides align to TRBD1. TRBV6-7 is annotated as an ORF whose role is uncertain. CDR3 size: 13 residues. Germline trimming cut 8 bases from V and 7 bases from J; bases unmatched to any gene: 11. This CDR3 reads CASDFTGAEEQYV. CDR3 DNA sequence: TGTGCCAGCGATTTTACAGGGGCGGAGGAGCAGTACGTC.

This clonotype is labeled medium-sized. This chain uses TRBV12-3 or TRBV12-4 with TRBJ1-1, with a weak D call TRBD1 (5 bases). The CDR3 has 14 residues. V was cut by 7 bases and J by 1 base, with 13 bases left in between. The CDR3 loop reads CASTKGEANTEAFF. CDR3 nucleotide sequence: TGTGCCAGCACCAAAGGGGAGGCGAACACTGAAGCTTTCTTT.

This clonotype is categorized as hyperexpanded. V gene TRBV5-6 combines with J gene TRBJ1-5, with D possibly TRBD1 on 5 matching bases. The length of the CDR3 is 16 residues. The V gene's germline CDR1 is SGHDT and CDR2 YYEEEE. V was pared by 0 bases and J by 0 bases, with 10 bases between. The CDR3: CASSLGGGFSNQPQHF. The CDR3 bases are TGTGCCAGCAGCTTGGGGGGGGGGTTTAGCAATCAGCCCCAGCATTTT.

Sample share makes this clonotype medium-sized (0.01 to 0.1%). J is TRBJ2-7 and V is TRBV7-8; maybe TRBD2 (6 bases). The CDR3 is 14 amino acids. CDR1 and CDR2 (germline): SGHVS, FQNEAQ. V lost 5 bases, J lost 3 bases, and 14 bases lay in between. CDR3: CASSRGTPLYEQYF. CDR3 DNA sequence: TGTGCCAGCAGCCGAGGGACTCCTCTCTACGAGCAGTACTTC. The variable domain in full, completed from reference TRBV7-8 and TRBJ2-7, reads GAGVSQSPRYKVAKRGQDVALRCDPISGHVSLFWYQQALGQGPEFLTYFQNEAQLDKSGLPSDRFFAERPEGSVSTLKIQRTQQEDSAVYLCASSRGTPLYEQYFGPGTRLTVT.

Judged by abundance, this clonotype is large (0.1 to 1%). V usage is TRBV5-1 and J usage is TRBJ1-2; D unclear. This CDR3 has 13 residues. Looked up from germline, CDR1 is SGHRS and CDR2 is YFSETQ. Trimming cost V 0 bases and J 4 bases, with 7 bases left between them. CDR3 sequence (DNA): TGCGCCAGCAGCTTGGGGGGAATCTATGGCTACACCTTC. Its protein product is CASSLGGIYGYTF.

By share of the sample, this clonotype is large. The chain carries TRBV6-6 and TRBJ1-6; 8 nucleotides match TRBD1. This CDR3 is 14 amino acids long. V dropped 6 bases and J dropped 10; count of bases not matched to a gene: 8. The germline V gene has CDR1 MNHNY and CDR2 SVGAGI (reference sequence). CDR3 coding DNA: TGTGCCAGCAGGGATCAGGGGGCTAGATCACCCCTCCACTTT. Its translation is CASRDQGARSPLHF.

This clonotype is termed medium-sized. The chain combines TRBV4-3 with TRBJ2-7, with TRBD2 identical over 9 bases. In germline, CDR1 is LGHNA, CDR2 YSLEER. The CDR3 covers 16 residues. V was clipped by 0 bases and J by 2 bases; unmatched bases: 5. The CDR3 nucleotides are TGCGCCAGCAGCCAAGAGGCGTCTAGCGGGGCCTACGAGCAGTACTTC. This sequence encodes CASSQEASSGAYEQYF.

This clonotype is labeled large. The chain couples TRBV20-1 to TRBJ1-1; D gene ambiguous. In germline, CDR1 is DFQATT, CDR2 SNEGSKA (reference sequence). Trimming took 1 base from V and 1 from J, leaving 10 bases between them. The CDR3 is made up of 14 amino acids. The CDR3 sequence: CSARVTLRNTEAFF. CDR3 nucleotide sequence: TGCAGTGCTAGAGTGACCCTCCGGAACACTGAAGCTTTCTTT.

Within the sample, this clonotype is medium-sized (0.01 to 0.1%). The chain combines TRBV6-2 or TRBV6-3 with TRBJ2-2, with D uncertain. The germline V gene has CDR1 MNHEY and CDR2 SVGEGT. The CDR3 is 14 amino acids. V dropped 2 bases and J dropped 4 bases, with 8 bases sitting between them. The CDR3 is CASSYGRTTGELFF. The CDR3 DNA reads as TGTGCCAGCAGTTACGGGCGGACCACCGGGGAGCTGTTTTTT.

The gene calls are TRBV10-1 and TRBJ1-1; no definite D call. Per germline, CDR1 WNHNN and CDR2 SYGVQD (reference sequence). V shed 0 bases and J shed 0 bases, with 5 bases lying between them. The CDR3 sequence is 14 residues long. The CDR3, as DNA: TGCGCCAGCAGTGAGTCGAGCATGAACACTGAAGCTTTCTTT. It codes for CASSESSMNTEAFF.

This clonotype counts as large. The chain uses TRBV11-2 and TRBJ2-7; perhaps D is TRBD1 or TRBD2 (5 bases each). Per germline, CDR1 SGHAT and CDR2 FQNNGV. This CDR3 has 14 residues. V dropped 6 bases and J dropped 2 bases, with 14 bases sitting between them. CDR3 loop: CASRLGTATYEQYF. The CDR3 region has the DNA TGTGCCAGCAGACTAGGGACGGCGACCTACGAGCAGTACTTC.

This clonotype is deemed large. This chain connects TRBV10-3 to TRBJ1-2, with D hard to call. This CDR3 is built from 12 residues. The germline V and J ends were trimmed by 2 bases and 8 bases, with 9 bases remaining between them. Germline CDR1 ENHRY, CDR2 SYGVKD. The CDR3 region has the DNA TGTGCCATCAGTGAGGGCAGGATGGGCTACACCTTC. The encoded protein is CAISEGRMGYTF.

This clonotype was seen a few times. The V and J genes are TRBV12-5 and TRBJ2-1, with D perhaps given as TRBD1 or TRBD2 (5 bases each). Germline CDR1 LGHNT, CDR2 FRNRAP. Trimming removed 6 bases at V and 0 bases at J, with 15 bases between. This CDR3 has 16 amino acids. DNA of the CDR3: TGTGCTAGTGGCAGTAGTGGGGGAATCTCCTACAATGAGCAGTTCTTC. It yields the protein CASGSSGGISYNEQFF.